This T cell receptor beta chain was sequenced for a study of blood T cell repertoires in COVID-19. The authors' processing: Amplification with reference gene primers provided the estimates of nucleated cell counts. Libraries were prepared by immunoSEQ multiplex PCR; TCRdb keeps only in-frame clonotypes and omits some of them. V, J and clone size are taken as reported in that table, and D and trimming were inferred from the DNA itself. There are 250,000 to 400,000 clones in the sample; 85% to 90% occur only once, and less than 3.5% lies in the top ten. Specimen: peripheral blood. The sequence came from a woman aged 30 to 39 with COVID-19, enrolled during active disease.

The CDR3 protein is CAISRGTRGTDTQYF. CDR3 bases: TGTGCCATCAGTCGAGGGACTAGGGGGACAGATACGCAGTATTTT. The V gene is TRBV10-3, the J gene TRBJ2-3; 8 bases map to TRBD2. Germline values: CDR1 ENHRY, CDR2 SYGVKD. Trimming cost V 5 bases and J 3 bases; bases outside gene matches: 7. The CDR3 spans 15 residues.